Listed below are T cell receptor beta chains from one sample, sequenced in a study of T-cell memory formation after mild COVID-19. TCRdb re-called the 5' RACE reads through MiXCR, storing one row per CDR3 protein. The sample lists roughly 480,000 distinct CDR3 sequences, roughly 25% occurring once. What was sequenced was PBMCs or a T cell subset sorted from them (not recorded which). These TCRs come from an adult woman who had mild COVID-19 (a few samples of this study predate the infection). Cell type and time point are not known. The CDR3 runs from the conserved cysteine through the conserved F or W. A D gene is named only where the DNA matches it firmly. The size entry is marked missing in some rows and otherwise reads once, few, many or a size class.

d_gene: TRBD1
abundance: many
len: 14
j_gene: TRBJ2-7
v_gene: TRBV7-9
CDR3nt: TGTGCCAGCAGTCCAGGGGGCGCGGCCTACGAGCAGTACTTC
CDR3aa: CASSPGGAAYEQYF

d_gene: .
abundance: .
len: 15
j_gene: TRBJ2-3
v_gene: TRBV11-2
CDR3nt: TGTGCCAGCAGCCGCAGGAACTACGAAACAGATACGCAGTATTTT
CDR3aa: CASSRRNYETDTQYF

d_gene: .
abundance: .
len: 14
j_gene: TRBJ2-1
v_gene: TRBV14
CDR3nt: TGTGCCAGCAGCCAAGTAGACTTCCCTAGAGAGCAGTTCTTC
CDR3aa: CASSQVDFPREQFF

d_gene: TRBD1
abundance: .
len: 17
j_gene: TRBJ2-4
v_gene: TRBV9
CDR3nt: TGTGCCAGCAGCGCAGATTATGTCGGGACAGGCAAAAACATTCAGTACTTC
CDR3aa: CASSADYVGTGKNIQYF

d_gene: .
abundance: .
len: 15
j_gene: TRBJ2-5
v_gene: TRBV7-2
CDR3nt: TGTGCCAGCAGCTTAGCTCAGGTCTCGAGGGAGACCCAGTACTTC
CDR3aa: CASSLAQVSRETQYF

d_gene: .
abundance: few
len: 12
j_gene: TRBJ1-2
v_gene: TRBV20-1
CDR3nt: TGCAGTGCTAGAGACAGGATCTATGGCTACACCTTC
CDR3aa: CSARDRIYGYTF

d_gene: .
abundance: .
len: 14
j_gene: TRBJ2-1
v_gene: TRBV3-1
CDR3nt: TGTGCCAGCAGCCAATGGGCGGTAGCTTACGAGCAGTTCTTC
CDR3aa: CASSQWAVAYEQFF

d_gene: .
abundance: .
len: 17
j_gene: TRBJ2-1
v_gene: TRBV7-8
CDR3nt: TGTGCCAGCAGCCGTCATTTATGGGCGGAGACCTACAACGAGCAGTTCTTC
CDR3aa: CASSRHLWAETYNEQFF

d_gene: TRBD1
abundance: few
len: 16
j_gene: TRBJ1-1
v_gene: TRBV6-5
CDR3nt: TGTGCCAGCAGTTACCATGGGGACAGGGGGGACACTGAAGCTTTCTTT
CDR3aa: CASSYHGDRGDTEAFF

d_gene: TRBD2
abundance: few
len: 14
j_gene: TRBJ2-2
v_gene: TRBV7-9
CDR3nt: TGTGCCACCTTAGCGGGAGTGGGCACCGGGGAGCTGTTTTTT
CDR3aa: CATLAGVGTGELFF

d_gene: TRBD2
abundance: .
len: 14
j_gene: TRBJ2-5
v_gene: TRBV2
CDR3nt: TGTGCCAGCAGCACTAGCGGGGGCGGAGAGACCCAGTACTTC
CDR3aa: CASSTSGGGETQYF

d_gene: TRBD1
abundance: .
len: 16
j_gene: TRBJ2-2
v_gene: TRBV15
CDR3nt: TGTGCCACCAGCAGAGGAACAGGGGCGAACACCGGGGAGCTGTTTTTT
CDR3aa: CATSRGTGANTGELFF

d_gene: TRBD2
abundance: few
len: 15
j_gene: TRBJ2-1
v_gene: TRBV6-5
CDR3nt: TGTGCCAGCAGTTCTCTAGCGGGGGGCTTAAATGAGCAGTTCTTC
CDR3aa: CASSSLAGGLNEQFF

d_gene: .
abundance: few
len: 15
j_gene: TRBJ1-3
v_gene: TRBV12-3/TRBV12-4
CDR3nt: TGTGCCAGCAGTTTAACAGGGCGAGGAGGAAACACCATATATTTT
CDR3aa: CASSLTGRGGNTIYF

d_gene: .
abundance: .
len: 13
j_gene: TRBJ1-2
v_gene: TRBV7-9
CDR3nt: TGTGCCAGCAGCTTATTCGTAGGCTATGGCTACACCTTC
CDR3aa: CASSLFVGYGYTF